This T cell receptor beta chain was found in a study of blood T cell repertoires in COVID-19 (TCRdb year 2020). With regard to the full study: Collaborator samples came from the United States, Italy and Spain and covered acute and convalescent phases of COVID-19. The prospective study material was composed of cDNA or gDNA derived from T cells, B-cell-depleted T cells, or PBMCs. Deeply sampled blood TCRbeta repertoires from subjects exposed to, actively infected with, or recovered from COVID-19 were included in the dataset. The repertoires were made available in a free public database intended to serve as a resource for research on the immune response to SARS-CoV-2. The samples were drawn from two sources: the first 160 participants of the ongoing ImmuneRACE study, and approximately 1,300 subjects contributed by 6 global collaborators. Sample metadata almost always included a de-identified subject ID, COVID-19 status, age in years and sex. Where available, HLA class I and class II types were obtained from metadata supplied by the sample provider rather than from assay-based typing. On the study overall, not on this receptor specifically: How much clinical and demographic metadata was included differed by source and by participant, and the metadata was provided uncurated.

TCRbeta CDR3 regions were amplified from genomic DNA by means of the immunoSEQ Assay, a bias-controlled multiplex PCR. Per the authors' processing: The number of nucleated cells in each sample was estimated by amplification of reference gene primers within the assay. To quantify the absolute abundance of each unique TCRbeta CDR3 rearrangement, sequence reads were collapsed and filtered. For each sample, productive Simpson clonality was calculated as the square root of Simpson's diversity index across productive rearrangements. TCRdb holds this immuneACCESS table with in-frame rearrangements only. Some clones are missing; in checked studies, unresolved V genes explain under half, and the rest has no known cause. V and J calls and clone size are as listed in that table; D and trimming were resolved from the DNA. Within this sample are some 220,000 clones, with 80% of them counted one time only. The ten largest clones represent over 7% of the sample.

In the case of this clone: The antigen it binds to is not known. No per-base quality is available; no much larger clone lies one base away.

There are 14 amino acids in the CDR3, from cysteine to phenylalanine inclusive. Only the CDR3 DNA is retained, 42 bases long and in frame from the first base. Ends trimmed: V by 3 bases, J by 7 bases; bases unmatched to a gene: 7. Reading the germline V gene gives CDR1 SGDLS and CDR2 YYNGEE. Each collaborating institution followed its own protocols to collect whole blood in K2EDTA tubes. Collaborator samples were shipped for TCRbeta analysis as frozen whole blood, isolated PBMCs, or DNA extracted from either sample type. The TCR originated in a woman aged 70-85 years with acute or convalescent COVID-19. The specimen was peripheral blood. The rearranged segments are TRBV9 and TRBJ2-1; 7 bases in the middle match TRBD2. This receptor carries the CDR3 CASSDGGRGNEQFF. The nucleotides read TGTGCCAGCAGCGACGGGGGGAGAGGGAATGAGCAGTTCTTC.